A single sample gave rise to the 28 T cell receptor beta chains below, sequenced in a study of cytomegalovirus exposure and HLA in healthy donors. Primers included in the PCR were 60 Vbeta and 13 Jbeta primers. This table comes from immunoSEQ multiplex PCR, and its TCRdb copy is limited to in-frame clones, with some not included. The sample shows about 230,000 clones, just over 75% of them seen only once. Sequenced input: PBMCs. The receptors derive from a woman aged 55-69 years in good health and CMV-seropositive.

V is TRBV28 and J is TRBJ1-2; D gene uncertain. The CDR3 spans 14 residues. CDR1 and CDR2 (germline): MDHEN, SYDVKM. V lost 2 bases and J 4 bases, leaving 11 bases between the germline ends. The CDR3 loop is CASSLGDIAYGYTF. As DNA, the CDR3 is TGTGCCAGCAGTTTAGGTGACATCGCCTATGGCTACACCTTC.

This chain links TRBV28 with TRBJ2-2, with D tentatively TRBD1 (5 bases). The length of the CDR3 is 13 residues. Germline V gene sequence: CDR1 MDHEN, CDR2 SYDVKM. The ends were cut back, 5 bases at V and 6 bases at J, with 10 bases in the middle. For the CDR3, the DNA is TGTGCCAGCAGTAAGGGGTGGGCCGGGGAGCTGTTTTTT. Protein product: CASSKGWAGELFF.

The chain carries TRBV19 and TRBJ1-1; D call uncertain. Trimming cost V 3 bases and J 3 bases, with 8 bases left between them. This CDR3 spans 13 amino acids. Germline CDR1 LNHDA, CDR2 SQIVND (reference sequence). This CDR3 is CASSISGDTEAFF. The CDR3 DNA follows: TGTGCCAGTAGTATCTCCGGGGACACTGAAGCTTTCTTT.

Written as DNA, the CDR3 is TGTGCCAGCAGTCCCCGGGACAGGAGCACAGATACGCAGTATTTT. Residues: CASSPRDRSTDTQYF. The J gene is TRBJ2-3, the V gene TRBV28; TRBD1 agrees at 8 bases. Per germline, CDR1 MDHEN and CDR2 SYDVKM. CDR3 length: 15 amino acids. After removal of 5 bases from V and 0 bases from J, the junction contained 4 bases not matched to a gene.

The chain is built from TRBV29-1 and TRBJ2-1; 11 bases match TRBD1. J was trimmed by 1 base and V by 7 bases; bases with no gene match: 0. There are 13 residues in the CDR3. The germline V gene encodes CDR1 SQVTM and CDR2 ANQGSEA. This CDR3 is CSGDRGSYNEQFF. The CDR3 bases are TGCAGCGGGGACAGGGGGTCCTACAATGAGCAGTTCTTC.

The gene calls are TRBV5-1 and TRBJ1-3; D might be TRBD1 (5 bases). Trimming stripped 0 bases from V and 0 bases from J, with 7 bases between. The germline gives CDR1 SGHRS, CDR2 YFSETQ. The CDR3 runs 15 residues. The CDR3 loop is CASSLGQFSGNTIYF. The CDR3 DNA sequence: TGCGCCAGCAGCTTGGGACAGTTCTCTGGAAACACCATATATTTT.

The chain employs TRBV5-5 and TRBJ2-3; perhaps TRBD2 as D (5 bases). Germline CDR1 and CDR2: SGHKS and YYEKEE (reference sequence). The CDR3 is made up of 12 amino acids. V dropped 0 bases and J dropped 6 bases, with 5 bases sitting between them. CDR3 residues: CASSLGGDTQYF. Written as DNA, the CDR3 is TGTGCCAGCAGCTTGGGAGGGGATACGCAGTATTTT.

The chain joins TRBV7-6 to TRBJ1-3, with D possibly TRBD1 on 5 matching bases. The germline CDR1 and CDR2 sequences are SGHVS and FNYEAQ. Between the trimmed V and J ends, which lost 5 bases and 1 base, there was a span of 6 bases. This CDR3 is built from 13 residues. The CDR3 DNA reads TGTGCCAGCAGCCGGGGGTCTGGAAACACCATATATTTT. Translation gives CASSRGSGNTIYF.

The gene calls are TRBV7-2 and TRBJ2-4, with unresolved D. This CDR3 is 14 amino acids long. The V gene lost 8 bases and the J gene lost 5 bases, with 16 bases spanning the gap. Germline V CDR1 and CDR2: SGHTA, FQGNSA. CDR3 protein: CASRMTGGENIQYF. In nucleotides, the CDR3 is TGTGCCAGCCGAATGACGGGTGGCGAAAACATTCAGTACTTC.

The chain recombines TRBV5-1 with TRBJ2-3, with 7 bases lining up with TRBD1. J lost 0 bases, V lost 4 bases, and 5 bases had no gene match. The CDR3 runs to 15 residues. Germline CDR1 is SGHRS and CDR2 is YFSETQ. The CDR3 here is CASSRGDSSTDTQYF. The CDR3 nucleotides read TGCGCCAGCAGCCGAGGGGACAGTAGCACAGATACGCAGTATTTT.

The chain couples TRBV7-2 to TRBJ1-6, with unresolved D. V dropped 1 base and J dropped 8 bases, with 9 bases sitting between them. From germline, CDR1 is SGHTA and CDR2 FQGNSA. The CDR3 has 14 residues. The CDR3 sequence is CASSLGRGDSPLHF. CDR3 sequence (DNA): TGTGCCAGCAGCTTAGGTCGGGGTGATTCACCCCTCCACTTT.

The J gene is TRBJ1-1, the V gene TRBV30; perhaps TRBD1 as D (5 bases). Germline V CDR1 and CDR2: GTSNPN, SVGIG (reference sequence). Trimming removed 5 bases from V and 7 bases from J, with 11 bases in between. The CDR3 runs 11 residues. CDR3 nucleotide sequence: TGTGCCTGGGCGCGGGGGTTTGAAGCTTTCTTT. It codes for CAWARGFEAFF.

Only a few counts were recorded for this clone. The CDR3 DNA reads as TGTGCCAGCAGTTCCTACTACTCCCTTAGCGGCAATGAGCAGTTCTTC. Protein sequence: CASSSYYSLSGNEQFF. The chain employs TRBV28 and TRBJ2-1; D possibly corresponds to TRBD2 (6 bases). The CDR3 spans 16 residues. Trimming stripped 4 bases from V and 6 bases from J, with 19 bases between. CDR1 is MDHEN and CDR2 is SYDVKM in the germline V gene.

This clone was found a few times. The rearrangement uses TRBV5-1 and TRBJ2-1; D gene ambiguous. Germline V lookup: CDR1 SGHRS, CDR2 YFSETQ. V was trimmed by 0 bases and J by 5 bases, leaving 9 bases between them. CDR3 size: 14 residues. CDR3 nucleotides: TGCGCCAGCAGCTTGGGGGCCTCGAACAATGAGCAGTTCTTC. Its translation: CASSLGASNNEQFF.

The chain combines TRBV30 with TRBJ2-3; D is possibly TRBD1 (5 bases). The CDR3 length is 16 residues. The germline V and J ends were trimmed by 1 base and 7 bases, with 21 bases remaining between them. From germline, CDR1 is GTSNPN and CDR2 SVGIG (reference sequence). The CDR3 nucleotides read TGTGCCTGGAGTGCCAAGTGGAGCGCCAGGGCCTATACGCAGTATTTT. The encoded protein is CAWSAKWSARAYTQYF.

V gene TRBV7-9 combines with J gene TRBJ2-6; TRBD1 agrees at 11 bases. Germline loops: CDR1 SEHNR, CDR2 FQNEAQ (reference sequence). The CDR3 extends over 19 amino acids. The trim removed 0 bases at V and 4 bases at J, leaving 8 bases unmatched. The CDR3 sequence is CASSLAPWTGGLGANVLTF. The CDR3, as DNA: TGTGCCAGCAGCTTAGCGCCTTGGACAGGGGGCTTGGGGGCCAACGTCCTGACTTTC.

The genes are TRBV4-2 and TRBJ1-6; the D is unclear. The CDR3 extends over 15 amino acids. Trimming removed 3 bases from V and 7 bases from J, with 13 bases in between. Germline lookup yields CDR1 LGHNA and CDR2 YNFKEQ. The CDR3 DNA follows: TGTGCCAGCAGCCAGCAAGTCGAGGAGAATTCACCCCTCCACTTT. As protein: CASSQQVEENSPLHF.

This chain joins TRBV5-4 and TRBJ2-2, with a weak D call TRBD2 (6 bases). Trimming removed 0 bases from V and 5 bases from J, with 11 bases in between. Germline V gene lookup returns CDR1 SGHNT and CDR2 YYREEE (reference sequence). CDR3 length: 15 amino acids. The CDR3 DNA reads TGTGCCAGCAGCTTGGGGCAGGGAGGAACCGGGGAGCTGTTTTTT. This translates into CASSLGQGGTGELFF. The full variable domain, rest sourced from reference TRBV5-4 and TRBJ2-2, is ETGVTQSPTHLIKTRGQQVTLRCSSQSGHNTVSWYQQALGQGPQFIFQYYREEENGRGNFPPRFSGLQFPNYSSELNVNALELDDSALYLCASSLGQGGTGELFFGEGSRLTVL.

This rearrangement joins TRBV5-1 to TRBJ1-4, with D possibly TRBD1 on 5 matching bases. Trimming took off 4 bases at V and 6 bases at J, with 16 bases between the two ends. Per the germline V gene, CDR1 is SGHRS and CDR2 is YFSETQ. There are 15 residues in the CDR3. CDR3 DNA sequence: TGCGCCAGCAGCCCCGGCGCGGGGCCGGATGAAAAACTGTTTTTT. Translation gives CASSPGAGPDEKLFF.

The chain has TRBV2 and TRBJ1-2, with TRBD1 identical over 7 bases. Trimming cost V 6 bases and J 6 bases; bases outside gene matches: 10. Germline CDR1 SNHLY, CDR2 FYNNEI. The CDR3 runs 14 residues. CDR3 protein: CASRGQAHRNGYTF. The CDR3 nucleotides read TGTGCCAGCAGAGGACAGGCCCATAGGAATGGCTACACCTTC.

This chain uses TRBV10-3 with TRBJ2-1, with 9 bases matching TRBD2. The CDR3 is 17 residues long. Trimming took 4 bases from V and 0 from J; bases not matched to a gene: 7. Germline values: CDR1 ENHRY, CDR2 SYGVKD. The CDR3 here is CAISGMAGGSSYNEQFF. The CDR3 DNA reads as TGTGCCATCAGTGGGATGGCGGGGGGGAGCTCCTACAATGAGCAGTTCTTC.

In this sample, this clone turned up a few times. The rearrangement uses TRBV5-1 and TRBJ2-3, with D possibly being TRBD1 (7 bases). Per the germline V gene, CDR1 is SGHRS and CDR2 is YFSETQ. V shed 0 bases and J shed 6 bases, with 17 bases lying between them. This CDR3 has 16 amino acids. The CDR3 coding sequence is TGCGCCAGCAGCTTGGGGATAGCGGAACAGGGGGATACGCAGTATTTT. Translation: CASSLGIAEQGDTQYF. The variable domain in full, with the rest retrieved from reference TRBV5-1 and TRBJ2-3, is KAGVTQTPRYLIKTRGQQVTLSCSPISGHRSVSWYQQTPGQGLQFLFEYFSETQRNKGNFPGRFSGRQFSNSRSEMNVSTLELGDSALYLCASSLGIAEQGDTQYFGPGTRLTVL.

The chain is built from TRBV6-4 and TRBJ2-1; 8 bases match TRBD2. Germline CDR1 reads MRHNA; CDR2 reads SNTAGT. With V trimmed by 0 bases and J by 8 bases, 9 bases remained unmatched. This CDR3 has 16 residues. This chain's CDR3 is CASSDSSRGGLYEQFF. CDR3 DNA sequence: TGTGCCAGCAGTGACTCGTCACGGGGGGGCCTCTATGAGCAGTTCTTC.

With regard to this clone: This same CDR3 is encoded by further DNA sequences in the sample. The chain joins TRBV15 to TRBJ1-2; 12 nucleotides align to TRBD1. In germline, CDR1 is LNHNV, CDR2 YYDKDF (reference sequence). CDR3 length: 16 residues. V lost 3 bases and J lost 8; bases outside the gene matches: 10. The CDR3 nucleotides read TGTGCCACCAGCAGGGGGACAGGGGGCTTTAAGGACGGCTACACCTTC. Residues: CATSRGTGGFKDGYTF.

The chain has TRBV2 and TRBJ2-7, with D possibly TRBD1 on 5 matching bases. The germline V gene encodes CDR1 SNHLY and CDR2 FYNNEI. V was trimmed by 7 bases and J by 3 bases, leaving 16 bases between them. The CDR3 sequence is 14 residues long. CDR3: CASKEGRDGYEQYF. The DNA for the CDR3 is TGTGCCAGCAAGGAAGGCAGGGATGGCTACGAGCAGTACTTC.

V gene TRBV7-5 combines with J gene TRBJ2-1; the table's TRBD2 call for D was not verified on the DNA. TRBV7-5 has pseudogene status. The CDR3 has 17 amino acids. The CDR3 DNA reads TGTGTCAGAAGCCACGGGACTAGCGGGGGCTACAACAATGAGCAGTTCTTC. Encoded protein: CVRSHGTSGGYNNEQFF.

This sequence joins TRBV18 and TRBJ2-5, with D perhaps TRBD1 (6 bases). The CDR3 has 14 amino acids. The V end lost 1 base, the J end lost 3 bases, and 9 bases lay between the germline ends. Per the germline V gene, CDR1 is KGHSH and CDR2 is LQKENI. The CDR3 DNA reads TGTGCCAGCTCACCACGGGGACAAAAAGAGACCCAGTACTTC. Residues: CASSPRGQKETQYF. Full variable domain (outside the CDR3, taken from reference TRBV18 and TRBJ2-5): NAGVMQNPRHLVRRRGQEARLRCSPMKGHSHVYWYRQLPEEGLKFMVYLQKENIIDESGMPKERFSAEFPKEGPSILRIQQVVRGDSAAYFCASSPRGQKETQYFGPGTRLLVL.

The chain combines TRBV19 with TRBJ1-1; 9 nucleotides align to TRBD1. Germline V CDR1 and CDR2: LNHDA, SQIVND (reference sequence). The length of the CDR3 is 15 residues. Unmatched junction bases numbered 6, after V lost 6 bases and J lost 1 base. The CDR3 nucleotides read TGTGCCAGTAGCCACAGGGGGCAGGGGAACACTGAAGCTTTCTTT. This sequence encodes CASSHRGQGNTEAFF.